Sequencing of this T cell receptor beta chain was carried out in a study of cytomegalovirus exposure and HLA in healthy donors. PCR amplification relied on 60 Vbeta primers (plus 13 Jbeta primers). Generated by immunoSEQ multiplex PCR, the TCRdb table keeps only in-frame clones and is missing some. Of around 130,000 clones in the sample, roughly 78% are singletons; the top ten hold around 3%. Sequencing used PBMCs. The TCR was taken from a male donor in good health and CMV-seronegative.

CDR3 protein: CAWSTIQGPHYGYTF. In DNA, the CDR3 is TGTGCCTGGAGTACTATACAGGGGCCACACTATGGCTACACCTTC. V usage is TRBV30 and J usage is TRBJ1-2; 7 bases match TRBD1. Germline loops: CDR1 GTSNPN, CDR2 SVGIG (reference sequence). J lost 3 bases, V lost 2 bases, and 9 bases had no gene match. CDR3 size: 15 residues.